The sequence of this T cell receptor (beta chain) was determined in a study of T cell responses to AZD1222 COVID-19 vaccine. Broader study findings: The reported proportion of spike-specific TCRs targeting unmutated variant regions was nearly half.

The CDR3 contains 14 residues. Germline V lookup: CDR1 SEHNR, CDR2 FQNEAQ (reference sequence). V was shortened by 0 bases and J by 5 bases, with 8 bases between the two germline ends. This clone was found once. The target antigen is unknown. Repertoires were generated with immunoSEQ multiplex PCR, while TCRdb's copy carries only in-frame clones and drops some. Of 110,000 to 150,000 clones listed, about 93% are singletons. The origin of this receptor is an adult in good health. This sequence joins TRBV7-9 and TRBJ2-1, with D unclear. The starting material was peripheral blood, obtained on day 0 of AZD1222 vaccination. In DNA form, the CDR3 reads TGTGCCAGCAGCTTAGCGCTGCTCGACAATGAGCAGTTCTTC. It specifies CASSLALLDNEQFF.